The following is a T cell receptor (beta chain) sequence with its context. No antigen is known for it. No base quality values were provided; no much bigger clone lies one nucleotide off. The same CDR3 is also encoded by other DNA sequences in this sample. Participants in the prospective study were enrolled through a virtual design, were aged about 18 to 90 years, and lived in approximately 24 United States geographic areas. In the prospective study, cohorts were assigned on the basis of participant-reported clinical history obtained from a screening survey and a study questionnaire. Exposed participants had been in contact with someone with a PCR-confirmed or clinician-diagnosed COVID-19 case within 2 weeks of study entry. In the prospective study, mobile phlebotomists collected whole blood, serum and a nasopharyngeal or oropharyngeal swab from each participant. Prospective study participants could optionally give additional blood draws and questionnaires over an approximately 2-month period. Before DNA extraction, prospective study blood samples were shipped either frozen or at room temperature.

The germline ends are 3 bases apart after V is trimmed by 2 bases and J by 0 bases. The germline V gene provides CDR1 MNHEY and CDR2 SVGAGI. Counted from cysteine to phenylalanine, this CDR3 has 13 amino acids. The read is trimmed to its CDR3 DNA, 39 bases read in frame from base 1. TCRbeta CDR3 regions were amplified from genomic DNA by means of the immunoSEQ Assay, a bias-controlled multiplex PCR. The authors' analysis ran thus. Nucleated cell counts per sample were estimated from amplification of reference gene primers within the assay. To quantify the absolute abundance of each unique TCRbeta CDR3 rearrangement, sequence reads were collapsed and filtered. Productive Simpson clonality was computed per sample as the square root of Simpson's diversity index over productive rearrangements. Drawn from immuneACCESS, this table holds only the in-frame rearrangements with V and J called that TCRdb kept. Clones are partly lost; checked studies trace under half to an unresolved V gene and leave the rest unexplained. From that table come the V and J calls and clone size; the DNA was used to work out D and trimming. In all, the sample holds 350,000 or so clones, and about 88% of those were seen once. 0.95% to 1.1% of the sample is in the top ten clones.

The data stem from a study of blood T cell repertoires in COVID-19 (dated by TCRdb to the early 2020s). Regarding the study in general: Samples covering the acute and convalescent phases of COVID-19 were provided by collaborators in the United States, Italy and Spain. Deeply sampled blood TCRbeta repertoires from subjects exposed to, actively infected with, or recovered from COVID-19 were included in the dataset. Samples were obtained from the ongoing ImmuneRACE study (first 160 participants) and from 1,200 or so subjects provided by 6 global collaborators. HLA class I and class II types, where available, came from metadata supplied by the sample provider rather than from assay-based typing. The material from the prospective study consisted of cDNA or gDNA derived from T cells, B-cell-depleted T cells, or PBMCs. The repertoires were made available in a free public database intended to serve as a resource for research on the immune response to SARS-CoV-2. Sample metadata almost always included a de-identified subject ID, COVID-19 status, age in years and sex.

Results and caveats for the whole study, not just this receptor: The quantity of clinical and demographic metadata differed by source and by participant and was supplied without curation.

The sample comprised PBMCs or T cells enriched from blood (not recorded which). The sequence links TRBV6-5 to TRBJ2-3, with no confident D gene call. The clonotype originates from a woman in her twenties or thirties who had been exposed to COVID-19. CDR3 loop: CASSYGSTDTQYF. The sequenced DNA: TGTGCCAGCAGTTACGGCAGCACAGATACGCAGTATTTT.